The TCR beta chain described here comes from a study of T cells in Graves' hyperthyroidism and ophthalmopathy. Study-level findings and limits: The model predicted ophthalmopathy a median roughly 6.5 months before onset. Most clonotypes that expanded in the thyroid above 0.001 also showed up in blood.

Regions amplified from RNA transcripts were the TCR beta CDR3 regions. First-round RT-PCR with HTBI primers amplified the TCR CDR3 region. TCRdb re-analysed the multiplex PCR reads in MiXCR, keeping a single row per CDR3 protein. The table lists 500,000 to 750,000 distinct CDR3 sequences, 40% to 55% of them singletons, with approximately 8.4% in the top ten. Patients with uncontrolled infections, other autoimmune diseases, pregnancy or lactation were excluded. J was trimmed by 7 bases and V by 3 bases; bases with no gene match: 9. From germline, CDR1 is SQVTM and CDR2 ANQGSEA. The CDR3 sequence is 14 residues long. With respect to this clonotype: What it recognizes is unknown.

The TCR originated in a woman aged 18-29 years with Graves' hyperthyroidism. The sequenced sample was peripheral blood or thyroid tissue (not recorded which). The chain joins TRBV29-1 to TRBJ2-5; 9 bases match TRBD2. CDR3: CSVDDSGRRGTQYF. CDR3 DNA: TGCAGCGTTGATGACAGCGGGAGGAGGGGGACCCAGTACTTC.